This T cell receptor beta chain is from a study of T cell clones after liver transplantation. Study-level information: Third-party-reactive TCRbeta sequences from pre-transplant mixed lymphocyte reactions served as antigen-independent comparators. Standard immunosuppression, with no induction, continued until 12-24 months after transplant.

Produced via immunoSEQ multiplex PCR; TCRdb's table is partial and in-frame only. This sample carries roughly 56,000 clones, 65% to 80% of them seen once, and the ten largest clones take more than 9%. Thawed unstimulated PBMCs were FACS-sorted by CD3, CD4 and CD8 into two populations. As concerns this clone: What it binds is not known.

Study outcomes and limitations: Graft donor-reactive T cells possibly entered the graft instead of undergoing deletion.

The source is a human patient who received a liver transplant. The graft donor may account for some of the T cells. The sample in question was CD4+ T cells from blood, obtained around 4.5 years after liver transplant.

The CDR3 nucleotides are TGTGCCAGCAGCTCCCCAGGGGGGGATGAAAAACTGTTTTTT. It specifies CASSSPGGDEKLFF. The chain is built from TRBV6-6 and TRBJ1-4, with 7 bases aligning to TRBD1. This CDR3 is built from 14 residues. Unmatched junction bases numbered 7, after V lost 6 bases and J lost 6 bases. Germline values: CDR1 MNHNY, CDR2 SVGAGI (reference sequence).